This T cell receptor (beta chain) was captured by sequencing in a study of radiotherapy plus CTLA-4 blockade in lung cancer. Produced via immunoSEQ multiplex PCR; TCRdb's table is partial and in-frame only. The profile shows roughly 2,900 clones, roughly 80% of them singletons. CDR1 is MNHEY and CDR2 is SMNVEV in the germline V gene (reference sequence). This CDR3 comprises 15 residues. The V gene end was trimmed by 3 bases and the J gene end by 1 base; junction bases not matched to a gene: 4. This sequence originates from a human donor with non-small cell lung cancer that progressed on radiotherapy plus ipilimumab. The chain joins TRBV27 to TRBJ2-5, with TRBD2 identical over 8 bases. Sequences were derived from tumor tissue, sampled from a patient treated with radiotherapy plus ipilimumab. CDR3 in DNA: TGTGCCAGCAGTTTCGGGGGGGCCAGCCAAGAGACCCAGTACTTC. Translating it yields CASSFGGASQETQYF.